The clone carrying this T cell receptor (beta chain) has just one count. The assay was immunoSEQ multiplex PCR, and TCRdb's table has in-frame clones only and misses some. Of 100,000 to 150,000 clones in the sample, about 83% were seen once. The sample comes from a study of PD-L1 blockade in urothelial cancer. The CDR3 extends over 12 amino acids. V lost 8 bases and J lost 5, with 13 bases in between. Germline V gene lookup returns CDR1 ENHRY and CDR2 SYGVKD. Time point given: peripheral blood 6 weeks after treatment start. The receptor's source is a man aged 50-59 years with urothelial cancer. Sequencing was performed on PBMCs, taken around atezolizumab (anti-PD-L1) treatment. The rearrangement uses TRBV10-3 and TRBJ2-7; TRBD1 is a possible D gene (6 bases). This CDR3 is CAIRDKDHEQYF. CDR3 sequence (DNA): TGTGCCATCCGGGACAAAGACCACGAGCAGTACTTC.